One and the same sample provided the 4 T cell receptor beta chains below, sequenced in a study of CD4+ T cells in melanoma. Measured with immunoSEQ multiplex PCR; TCRdb has only the in-frame clones, and not every one. There are 45,000 or so clones in the sample; approximately 92% occur only once, and about an eighth lies in the top ten. The specimen was peripheral blood. The origin of the receptors is a human donor with melanoma.

V gene TRBV9 combines with J gene TRBJ2-3; the D is unclear. There are 12 residues in the CDR3. Germline CDR1 is SGDLS and CDR2 is YYNGEE. V lost 4 bases and J lost 0, with 3 bases in between. The CDR3 sequence: CASSFSTDTQYF. CDR3 in DNA: TGTGCCAGCAGCTTTAGCACAGATACGCAGTATTTT. The variable domain in full, completed from reference TRBV9 and TRBJ2-3, reads DSGVTQTPKHLITATGQRVTLRCSPRSGDLSVYWYQQSLDQGLQFLIQYYNGEERAKGNILERFSAQQFPDLHSELNLSSLELGDSALYFCASSFSTDTQYFGPGTRLTVL.

The chain uses TRBV2 and TRBJ1-1; 8 bases are shared with TRBD1. CDR1 SNHLY and CDR2 FYNNEI come from the germline V gene. The CDR3 is 18 amino acids. Unmatched junction bases numbered 21, after V lost 8 bases and J lost 4 bases. The CDR3 reads CASSRGLIGGQGSTEAFF. The CDR3 nucleotides read TGTGCCAGCTCGAGGGGGCTAATCGGAGGACAGGGCTCCACTGAAGCTTTCTTT.

A single count supports this clone. The rearrangement uses TRBV5-1 and TRBJ2-7; D uncertain. Germline values: CDR1 SGHRS, CDR2 YFSETQ. Trimming pared 3 bases from V and 0 bases from J, leaving 7 bases between. The CDR3 is made up of 13 amino acids. This CDR3 reads CASSSQHSYEQYF. CDR3 coding DNA: TGCGCCAGCAGCTCCCAACACTCCTACGAGCAGTACTTC.

J is TRBJ2-7 and V is TRBV19; 8 positions match TRBD2. CDR1 and CDR2 (germline): LNHDA, SQIVND (reference sequence). CDR3 length equals 14 residues. V lost 2 bases, J lost 0 bases, and 0 bases stayed unmatched. CDR3: CASSITSGSYEQYF. The DNA for the CDR3 is TGTGCCAGTAGTATAACTAGCGGCTCCTACGAGCAGTACTTC.